Sequencing of this T cell receptor beta chain was carried out in a study of T cells in Graves' hyperthyroidism and ophthalmopathy. The diagnostic basis comprised clinical symptoms, serum thyroxine and TRAb, thyroid ultrasound and orbital computed tomography. Study conclusions and caveats: Ophthalmopathy cases were set apart from stable hyperthyroidism by a 13 V-J model. Model-based prediction identified ophthalmopathy a median about 6.8 months prior to its onset.

Amplification of TCR beta CDR3 regions was performed using RNA transcripts as template. The HTBI primer set drove a first-round RT-PCR of the TCR CDR3. One entry per CDR3 protein results from TCRdb running MiXCR on the multiplex PCR reads. The sample records roughly 360,000 distinct CDR3 sequences, 13% being singletons. A note on this clonotype: The antigen remains undetermined.

There are 13 residues in the CDR3. After removal of 6 bases from V and 6 bases from J, the junction contained 4 bases not matched to a gene. Germline V gene sequence: CDR1 SNHLY, CDR2 FYNNEI. Sequenced: blood. V gene TRBV2 combines with J gene TRBJ1-2; 10 bases line up with TRBD1. The sequence was obtained from a man aged 25-40 years with Graves' hyperthyroidism that later progressed to Graves' ophthalmopathy. The CDR3 sequence is CASRGQGLDGYTF. DNA of the CDR3: TGTGCCAGCAGGGGACAGGGGCTCGATGGCTACACCTTC. Based on the CDR3 plus reference TRBV2 and TRBJ1-2, the full variable domain is EPEVTQTPSHQVTQMGQEVILRCVPISNHLYFYWYRQILGQKVEFLVSFYNNEISEKSEIFDDQFSVERPDGSNFTLKIRSTKLEDSAMYFCASRGQGLDGYTFGSGTRLTVV.